One T cell receptor beta chain is described in this entry. Its antigen is not known. The data are from a study of shared clonotypes between healthy human individuals. Study observations and caveats: Non-shared clonotypes had lower generation probabilities than those shared by all four donors.

The run depth of the assay was deep. Per the original data handling: Filtering differed for immunoSEQ, which gave only junction sequences without quality scores. Profiled with immunoSEQ multiplex PCR; TCRdb holds only in-frame clones, not every one. V, J and clone size are taken as reported in that table, and D and trimming were inferred from the DNA itself. This table has about 1,900,000 clones, about 94% appearing once. CD45RO-negative, CCR7-selected cells formed the naive CD8 fraction, which excluded terminally differentiated effector memory CD45RA+ cells. The sequenced sample was naive CD8+ T cells sorted from blood. The TCR was taken from a man in his late teens or twenties in good health.

DNA of the CDR3: TGTGCCAGCAGTGAGGGACAGGTGAACACTGAAGCTTTCTTT. It yields the protein CASSEGQVNTEAFF. V usage is TRBV6-1 and J usage is TRBJ1-1; 8 nucleotides match TRBD1. Germline V gene sequence: CDR1 MNHNS, CDR2 SASEGT. CDR3 size: 14 residues. The V segment lost 3 bases and the J segment 0 bases; nucleotides outside the gene matches: 0.